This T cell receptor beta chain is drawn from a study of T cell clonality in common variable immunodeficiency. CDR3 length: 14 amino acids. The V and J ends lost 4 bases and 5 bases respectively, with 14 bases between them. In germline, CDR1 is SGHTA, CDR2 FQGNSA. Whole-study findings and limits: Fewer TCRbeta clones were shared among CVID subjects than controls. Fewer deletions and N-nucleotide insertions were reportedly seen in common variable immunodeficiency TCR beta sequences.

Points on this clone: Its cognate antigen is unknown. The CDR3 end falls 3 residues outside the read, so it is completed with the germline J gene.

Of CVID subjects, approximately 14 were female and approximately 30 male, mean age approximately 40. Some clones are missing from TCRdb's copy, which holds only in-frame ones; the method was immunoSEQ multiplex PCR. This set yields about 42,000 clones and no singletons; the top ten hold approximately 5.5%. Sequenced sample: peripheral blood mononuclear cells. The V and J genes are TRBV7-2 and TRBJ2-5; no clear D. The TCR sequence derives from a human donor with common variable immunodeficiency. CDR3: CASSSLGSLETQYF. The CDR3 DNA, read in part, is TGTGCCAGCAGCTCCCTGGGCTCTTTGGAGACC.